A selection of T cell receptor beta chains follows, all from one sample in a study of cytomegalovirus exposure and HLA in healthy donors. Assay used: immunoSEQ multiplex PCR; TCRdb lists only in-frame clones, some missing. The top ten hold around 4% of the sample, which has some 100,000 clones, 70% to 80% seen once. Sequencing was done on a sample of PBMCs. Receptors were obtained from a female donor in good health and CMV-seropositive. Both conserved end residues are part of each CDR3. A D gene is named only where the DNA matches it firmly. Size is omitted from some rows. Given values are once, few, many or a class for expanded clones.

once,TRBV19,TRBD1,TRBJ2-1,TGTGCCAGTAGTATAGTTGGGACAGGGGCGATCAATGAGCAGTTCTTC,CASSIVGTGAINEQFF
NA,TRBV18,NA,TRBJ2-7,TGTGCCAGCTCGCCCGGGTCCTCCTACGAGCAGTACTTC,CASSPGSSYEQYF
NA,TRBV4-3,NA,TRBJ2-2,TGCGCCAGCAGCCAGTTCAAGGGGTACACCGGGGAGCTGTTTTTT,CASSQFKGYTGELFF
NA,TRBV19,TRBD1,TRBJ1-1,TGTGCCAGTAGTACCGCCGGGACAGGGGCGATCACTGAAGCTTTCTTT,CASSTAGTGAITEAFF
NA,TRBV27,NA,TRBJ1-5,TGTGCCAGCAGTTTATCGTCCGCAGGGGCTCAGCCCCAGCATTTT,CASSLSSAGAQPQHF
once,TRBV5-4,TRBD2,TRBJ2-7,TGTGCCAGCAGCTTGCCTAGCGGGAGTAACGAGCAGTACTTC,CASSLPSGSNEQYF
NA,TRBV7-2,TRBD2,TRBJ2-7,TGTGCCAGCAGCCCTATCGGGGGTAGCGGGAGCGAGCAGTACTTC,CASSPIGGSGSEQYF
NA,TRBV20-1,NA,TRBJ1-2,TGCAGTGTTACAGGGAACTATGGCTACACCTTC,CSVTGNYGYTF
NA,TRBV6-1,TRBD1,TRBJ1-1,TGTGCCAGCAGTGAAGGGACAGGGGATTGGGGCACTGAAGCTTTCTTT,CASSEGTGDWGTEAFF
once,TRBV4-3,NA,TRBJ1-2,TGCGCCAGCAGCCAAGAGGGAGCGGGCCGACAACTATGGGGCTACACCTTC,CASSQEGAGRQLWGYTF
NA,TRBV6-6,TRBD1,TRBJ2-2,TGTGCCAGCAAAGTACAGGGGTGGGCCGGGGAGCTGTTTTTT,CASKVQGWAGELFF
once,TRBV18,NA,TRBJ2-3,TGTGCCAGCTCACCAACGCGGACTAGCACAGATACGCAGTATTTT,CASSPTRTSTDTQYF
NA,TRBV5-1,NA,TRBJ2-5,TGCGCCAGCAGCGCCGTAGTGGGCAGGGAGACCCAGTACTTC,CASSAVVGRETQYF
NA,TRBV29-1,NA,TRBJ1-2,TGCAGCGTCCCCTTCGGCTATGGCTACACCTTC,CSVPFGYGYTF
NA,TRBV7-9,NA,TRBJ1-2,TGTTCCAGCAGCTTAGGAGGGACTTCAGGGCTCTATGGCTACACCTTC,CSSSLGGTSGLYGYTF
NA,TRBV11-2,NA,TRBJ2-3,TGTGCCAGCAGCGCAGGGACAGATACGCAGTATTTT,CASSAGTDTQYF
NA,TRBV5-6,NA,TRBJ1-1,TGTGCCAGCAGCCCCGGGGGGGGCACTGAAGCTTTCTTT,CASSPGGGTEAFF
NA,TRBV7-2,NA,TRBJ2-1,TGTGCCAGCAGCTTAGGTAGCTTCAATGAGCAGTTCTTC,CASSLGSFNEQFF
NA,TRBV15,NA,TRBJ1-3,TGTGCCACCAGCAGAGGGAACACAGGGTCGGGAAACACCATATATTTT,CATSRGNTGSGNTIYF
NA,TRBV29-1,TRBD1,TRBJ2-1,TGCAGCGTTGAGCTCGGGACAGCCTACAATGAGCAGTTCTTC,CSVELGTAYNEQFF
NA,TRBV30,NA,TRBJ2-5,TGTGCCTGGAGTGTAACTCTGGGCAGTCAAGAGACCCAGTACTTC,CAWSVTLGSQETQYF
NA,TRBV10-2,TRBD1,TRBJ1-4,TGCGCCAGCAGTGATTGGACAGGGGGAGGTGAAAAACTGTTTTTT,CASSDWTGGGEKLFF
NA,TRBV7-2,NA,TRBJ1-6,TGTGCCAGCAAAAACCCGGGGTTTTCCTATAATTCACCCCTCCACTTT,CASKNPGFSYNSPLHF
few,TRBV2,TRBD2,TRBJ2-1,TGTGCCAGCAGTGTCGCGGGGGGACACAATGAGCAGTTCTTC,CASSVAGGHNEQFF
NA,TRBV5-5,TRBD1,TRBJ1-2,TGTGCCAGCAGCTTGGCTGGGACAGGGGAAAATTTGGGAGGCTACACCTTC,CASSLAGTGENLGGYTF
NA,TRBV5-4,TRBD2,TRBJ2-7,TGTGCCAGCAGCGTCGGGGGGGAGCAGTACTTC,CASSVGGEQYF
NA,TRBV7-9,TRBD1,TRBJ1-2,TGTGCCAGCAGCTCATTTTACCGGGACAGACTTTCTAACTATGGCTACACCTTC,CASSSFYRDRLSNYGYTF
NA,TRBV2,NA,TRBJ1-1,TGTGCCAGCAGGGGGGCCCTAGGGGACACTGAAGCTTTCTTT,CASRGALGDTEAFF
NA,TRBV2,TRBD2,TRBJ2-5,TGTGCCAGCACCAAGCGGGGGGCCCAAGAGACCCAGTACTTC,CASTKRGAQETQYF
NA,TRBV5-1,NA,TRBJ2-3,TGCGCCAGCAGCTTGCGCGGGGCGGGGACAGATACGCAGTATTTT,CASSLRGAGTDTQYF
NA,TRBV10-3,TRBD1,TRBJ2-7,TGTGCCATCACCAGGGACAGGGGGTCCTACGAGCAGTACTTC,CAITRDRGSYEQYF
once,TRBV29-1,TRBD2,TRBJ2-3,TGCAGCGTCGCTCAGCGGGAGAGCACAGATACGCAGTATTTT,CSVAQRESTDTQYF
few,TRBV27,NA,TRBJ2-5,TGTGCCAGCTCTATAGCGGACGCGGGGACCCAGTACTTC,CASSIADAGTQYF
NA,TRBV29-1,TRBD1,TRBJ1-2,TGCAGCGTTGAAGCCCAGCGAGGGACAGGCAGAGGCTACACCTTC,CSVEAQRGTGRGYTF
few,TRBV15,NA,TRBJ1-4,TGTGCCACCAGCAGAGTGGCAGGACTTAATGAAAAACTGTTTTTT,CATSRVAGLNEKLFF
NA,TRBV19,NA,TRBJ2-7,TGTGCCAGTAGCCTCGGACTCAGTCTCTACGAGCAGTACTTC,CASSLGLSLYEQYF
NA,TRBV11-1,TRBD1,TRBJ2-7,TGTGCCAGCAGCTCGGGCTGGGACAGGGGCTTTTCCTACGAGCAGTACTTC,CASSSGWDRGFSYEQYF
NA,TRBV11-2,TRBD2,TRBJ2-3,TGTGCCAGCAGCTTAGATGAAAGGCTAGCGGGAGGGGATACGCAGTATTTT,CASSLDERLAGGDTQYF
NA,TRBV18,NA,TRBJ2-7,TGTGCCAGCTCATCAACCACGAGCGGCCTCTCCTACGAGCAGTACTTC,CASSSTTSGLSYEQYF
few,TRBV7-5,NA,TRBJ1-4,TGTGTCAGAAGCACAAGGTGGACAGGGACTGAAAAACTGTTTTTT,CVRSTRWTGTEKLFF
NA,TRBV6-5,NA,TRBJ1-5,TGTGCCAGCAGTCCCCGCCGGGGGGATCAGCCCCAGCATTTT,CASSPRRGDQPQHF
NA,TRBV4-3,NA,TRBJ1-2,TGCGCCAGCAGCCAAGTTGGGGGGGCGGGCTATGGCTACACCTTC,CASSQVGGAGYGYTF
NA,TRBV2,NA,TRBJ1-1,TGTGCCAGCAGTGAACAGTTCTCTGAAGCTTTCTTT,CASSEQFSEAFF
NA,TRBV5-1,TRBD1,TRBJ2-1,TGCGCCAGCAGCACCGGGACAGGGACCTACAATGAGCAGTTCTTC,CASSTGTGTYNEQFF
NA,TRBV9,TRBD2,TRBJ2-5,TGTGCCAGCAGCGTAGATAGGGAGGGCCAAGAGACCCAGTACTTC,CASSVDREGQETQYF
NA,TRBV5-5,TRBD1,TRBJ1-2,TGTGCCAGCAGCTTGGGGGGGACAGGGGCCTATGGCTACACCTTC,CASSLGGTGAYGYTF
NA,TRBV16,TRBD1,TRBJ1-2,TGTGCCAGCAGCCTCGCCCGGGACAGGGGAACTGGCTACACCTTC,CASSLARDRGTGYTF
few,TRBV6-1,NA,TRBJ2-7,TGTGCCAGCAGTATAACCTACGAGCAGTACTTC,CASSITYEQYF
few,TRBV5-1,TRBD2,TRBJ2-7,TGCGCCAGCAGCTCCTACAAGACTAGCGGCCCCTACGAGCAGTACTTC,CASSSYKTSGPYEQYF
NA,TRBV6-1,TRBD1,TRBJ1-2,TGTGCCAGCAGTCCCTACAGGGGTGGGGATGGCTACACCTTC,CASSPYRGGDGYTF
NA,TRBV7-2,NA,TRBJ2-7,TGTGCCAGCAGCTCTTCAGGGGGGAGAGAGCAGTACTTC,CASSSSGGREQYF
NA,TRBV18,NA,TRBJ1-5,TGTGCCAGCTCACGGACTGACAATCAGCCCCAGCATTTT,CASSRTDNQPQHF
once,TRBV19,NA,TRBJ1-4,TGTGCCAGTAGTACCACGGGGACTAATGAAAAACTGTTTTTT,CASSTTGTNEKLFF